This entry lists 22 T cell receptor beta chains sequenced from one sample in a study of cytomegalovirus exposure and HLA in healthy donors. A multiplex PCR was run with 60 Vbeta primers and 13 Jbeta primers. Profiling relied on immunoSEQ multiplex PCR, and the TCRdb table lists in-frame clones only, not all of them. The data hold 150,000 to 200,000 clones, with less than 90% observed a single time. Sequencing was done on a sample of PBMCs. These receptors all stem from a girl less than two years old in good health and CMV-seronegative.

This chain links TRBV4-3 with TRBJ2-2; 12 nucleotides align to TRBD2. The V gene's germline CDR1 is LGHNA and CDR2 YSLEER. CDR3 length: 17 residues. V lost 0 bases to trimming and J lost 7 bases; unmatched junction nucleotides: 6. The CDR3 region is CASSQELAGGRDGELFF. CDR3 nucleotide sequence: TGCGCCAGCAGCCAAGAACTAGCGGGAGGCCGTGACGGGGAGCTGTTTTTT.

The rearrangement links TRBV6-1 to TRBJ2-7; 10 bases align to TRBD2. This CDR3 spans 11 amino acids. The V and J ends lost 9 bases and 11 bases, in that order; junction bases with no gene match: 7. Germline CDR1 and CDR2: MNHNS and SASEGT. This chain's CDR3 is CARGNTSGEYF. The CDR3 coding sequence is TGTGCCAGAGGTAATACTAGCGGGGAGTACTTC.

The rearrangement joins TRBV2 to TRBJ1-4; 9 bases line up with TRBD1. This CDR3 is built from 17 residues. Germline CDR1 SNHLY, CDR2 FYNNEI. Trimming at V came to 4 bases and at J to 6 bases, leaving 12 bases not matched to a gene. The CDR3 sequence is CASSVTPLDRGDEKLFF. The DNA for the CDR3 is TGTGCCAGCAGTGTAACCCCCTTAGACAGGGGGGATGAAAAACTGTTTTTT.

This chain connects TRBV7-6 to TRBJ2-7, with 7 nucleotides matching TRBD2. V was clipped by 0 bases and J by 2 bases; unmatched bases: 4. The germline gives CDR1 SGHVS, CDR2 FNYEAQ. The CDR3 runs 15 residues. This CDR3 reads CASSLAGGPPYEQYF. In DNA, the CDR3 is TGTGCCAGCAGCTTAGCGGGAGGGCCCCCCTACGAGCAGTACTTC. Full variable domain (outside the CDR3, taken from reference TRBV7-6 and TRBJ2-7): GAGVSQSPRYKVTKRGQDVALRCDPISGHVSLYWYRQALGQGPEFLTYFNYEAQQDKSGLPNDRFSAERPEGSISTLTIQRTEQRDSAMYRCASSLAGGPPYEQYFGPGTRLTVT.

The V call is TRBV4-1, the J call TRBJ2-7, with 12 nucleotides matching TRBD2. The V and J ends lost 4 bases and 3 bases, in that order; junction bases with no gene match: 4. Germline CDR1 MGHRA, CDR2 YSYEKL. The CDR3 is 15 amino acids. The CDR3 DNA reads as TGCGCCAGCAGCCGAAGACTAGCGGGGGACTACGAGCAGTACTTC. As protein: CASSRRLAGDYEQYF.

The rearrangement uses TRBV6-5 and TRBJ1-2, with 7 bases matching TRBD1. After removal of 5 bases from V and 2 bases from J, the junction contained 5 bases not matched to a gene. The CDR3 consists of 14 residues. Germline values: CDR1 MNHEY, CDR2 SVGAGI. This CDR3 is CASSTGQENYGYTF. DNA of the CDR3: TGTGCCAGCAGTACCGGACAGGAGAACTATGGCTACACCTTC.

On this clone: One junction end does not reproduce the germline sequence, and a read error may be involved. Other DNA variants within this sample encode the same CDR3. This chain joins TRBV2 and TRBJ2-2; D may be TRBD2 (5 bases). Germline CDR1 and CDR2: SNHLY and FYNNEI. CDR3 length: 13 residues. CDR3 sequence (DNA): TGTGCCAGCCCCGCGGCGGGTTCCGGGGAGCTGTTTTTC. Its protein is CASPAAGSGELFF.

The chain links TRBV7-2 to TRBJ2-1; 8 bases align to TRBD2. Unmatched junction bases numbered 4, after V lost 2 bases and J lost 10 bases. Germline CDR1 is SGHTA and CDR2 is FQGNSA. The CDR3 runs 13 residues. The CDR3 DNA is TGTGCCAGCAGCTTACTACTAGCGGTCGAGCAGTTCTTC. As protein: CASSLLLAVEQFF.

The rearrangement joins TRBV19 to TRBJ1-3; D gene unclear. This CDR3 comprises 13 residues. Looked up from germline, CDR1 is LNHDA and CDR2 is SQIVND (reference sequence). V shed 5 bases and J shed 0 bases, with 5 bases lying between them. This CDR3 is CASSPYSGNTIYF. CDR3 nucleotide sequence: TGTGCCAGTAGTCCCTACTCTGGAAACACCATATATTTT.

The chain combines TRBV30 with TRBJ2-1; 7 nucleotides agree with TRBD2. The CDR3 runs to 15 residues. Germline-derived CDR1 and CDR2 are GTSNPN and SVGIG (reference sequence). The V segment lost 0 bases and the J segment 4 bases; nucleotides outside the gene matches: 6. CDR3 sequence reads: CAWSVSTSRYNEQFF. In nucleotides, the CDR3 is TGTGCCTGGAGTGTATCGACTAGCAGGTACAATGAGCAGTTCTTC.

This clone has just one count. The chain links TRBV30 to TRBJ2-1; D may be TRBD1 (6 bases). CDR1 and CDR2 (germline): GTSNPN, SVGIG (reference sequence). The CDR3 is 16 residues long. The ends were cut back, 1 base at V and 2 bases at J, with 15 bases in the middle. CDR3: CAWSAETGRPYNEQFF. The CDR3 nucleotides are TGTGCCTGGAGTGCAGAGACAGGCAGACCCTACAATGAGCAGTTCTTC.

This clone appeared a single time. The chain is built from TRBV6-4 and TRBJ2-5; 8 bases line up with TRBD2. The J call is doubtful: the DNA matches TRBJ2-7 better. Germline CDR1 MRHNA, CDR2 SNTAGT. This CDR3 comprises 15 residues. CDR3 region: CASSVESGGPYEQYF. The CDR3 bases are TGTGCCAGCAGTGTGGAGTCGGGAGGGCCCTACGAGCAGTACTTC.

The chain joins TRBV7-2 to TRBJ2-1, with 9 positions matching TRBD2. Germline V gene data show CDR1 as SGHTA and CDR2 as FQGNSA. CDR3 length equals 15 residues. The V gene end was trimmed by 6 bases and the J gene end by 7 bases; junction bases not matched to a gene: 10. The CDR3: CASSFSGSGENEQFF. As DNA, the CDR3 is TGTGCCAGCAGTTTTAGCGGGAGTGGGGAAAATGAGCAGTTCTTC. The full variable domain, rest sourced from reference TRBV7-2 and TRBJ2-1, is GAGVSQSPSNKVTEKGKDVELRCDPISGHTALYWYRQSLGQGLEFLIYFQGNSAPDKSGLPSDRFSAERTGGSVSTLTIQRTQQEDSAVYLCASSFSGSGENEQFFGPGTRLTVL.

This chain joins TRBV5-5 and TRBJ2-7; TRBD2 agrees at 8 bases. Germline CDR1 reads SGHKS; CDR2 reads YYEKEE (reference sequence). This CDR3 has 14 residues. V lost 2 bases to trimming and J lost 5 bases; unmatched junction nucleotides: 6. Here the CDR3 DNA reads TGTGCCAGCAGCTTCCAGCGGGAGAGCCACGAGCAGTACTTC. Encoded protein: CASSFQRESHEQYF.

This chain connects TRBV5-6 to TRBJ2-3, with a tentative D call TRBD1 (5 bases). This CDR3 has 13 residues. V was pared by 1 base and J by 3 bases, with 6 bases between. Germline V gene sequence: CDR1 SGHDT, CDR2 YYEEEE. CDR3 nucleotide sequence: TGTGCCAGCAGCTTGTCAGGGACAGATACGCAGTATTTT. Translating gives CASSLSGTDTQYF.

The chain recombines TRBV29-1 with TRBJ2-5; the match to TRBD2 covers 7 bases. The CDR3 loop spans 15 amino acids. Germline V lookup: CDR1 SQVTM, CDR2 ANQGSEA. The J segment lost 5 bases and the V segment lost 6 bases, leaving 15 bases of the junction unmatched. The CDR3 sequence: CSVFTGTTALETQYF. CDR3 in DNA: TGCAGCGTCTTTACCGGGACTACGGCGTTGGAGACCCAGTACTTC.

The chain recombines TRBV5-8 with TRBJ2-5; the D gene is possibly TRBD1 (5 bases). The germline gives CDR1 SGHTS, CDR2 YDEGEE. Trimming removed 2 bases at V and 2 bases at J, with 10 bases between. The CDR3 runs 14 residues. CDR3 sequence: CASSFPRVQETQYF. The CDR3 DNA reads TGTGCCAGCAGCTTTCCCAGGGTTCAAGAGACCCAGTACTTC. Variable domain in full (rest from reference TRBV5-8 and TRBJ2-5): EAGVTQSPTHLIKTRGQQATLRCSPISGHTSVYWYQQALGLGLQFLLWYDEGEERNRGNFPPRFSGRQFPNYSSELNVNALELEDSALYLCASSFPRVQETQYFGPGTRLLVL.

This clone has just a few counts. The CDR3 bases are TGCAGCGTGCTAGAAAAGAGCACCCAGTACTTC. Its translation is CSVLEKSTQYF. The chain carries TRBV29-1 and TRBJ2-5, with unresolved D. This CDR3 comprises 11 residues. Trimming took 6 bases from V and 8 from J, leaving 13 bases between them. Germline CDR1 reads SQVTM; CDR2 reads ANQGSEA.

V gene TRBV5-4 combines with J gene TRBJ1-4, with TRBD1 matching over 9 bases. Germline V gene sequence: CDR1 SGHNT, CDR2 YYREEE (reference sequence). With 4 bases clipped from V and 10 bases from J, the junction kept 8 bases outside the gene matches. CDR3 length: 14 amino acids. CDR3 sequence reads: CASSNRDRDAKLFF. In nucleotides, the CDR3 is TGTGCCAGCAGCAACCGGGACAGGGATGCAAAACTGTTTTTT.

The chain carries TRBV5-1 and TRBJ2-7, with 7 nucleotides matching TRBD2. This CDR3 region has 15 residues. V was clipped by 0 bases and J by 3 bases; unmatched bases: 6. Germline lookup yields CDR1 SGHRS and CDR2 YFSETQ. The CDR3 bases are TGCGCCAGCAGCTTGGGCAGCGGGGCGCTCTACGAGCAGTACTTC. It translates to CASSLGSGALYEQYF.

The V and J genes are TRBV2 and TRBJ2-5; D possibly corresponds to TRBD1 (5 bases). The CDR3 runs to 14 residues. Germline V gene lookup returns CDR1 SNHLY and CDR2 FYNNEI. V lost 4 bases and J lost 2, with 11 bases in between. The CDR3 protein is CASSGSAGQETQYF. The CDR3 coding sequence is TGTGCCAGCAGTGGGAGTGCAGGGCAAGAGACCCAGTACTTC.

This chain links TRBV4-2 with TRBJ2-7; 7 nucleotides align to TRBD2. CDR1 is LGHNA and CDR2 is YNFKEQ in the germline V gene. The length of the CDR3 is 14 residues. V was clipped by 5 bases and J by 1 base; unmatched bases: 5. CDR3 residues: CASSGTSASYEQYF. In DNA, the CDR3 is TGTGCCAGCAGCGGCACTAGCGCATCCTACGAGCAGTACTTC.